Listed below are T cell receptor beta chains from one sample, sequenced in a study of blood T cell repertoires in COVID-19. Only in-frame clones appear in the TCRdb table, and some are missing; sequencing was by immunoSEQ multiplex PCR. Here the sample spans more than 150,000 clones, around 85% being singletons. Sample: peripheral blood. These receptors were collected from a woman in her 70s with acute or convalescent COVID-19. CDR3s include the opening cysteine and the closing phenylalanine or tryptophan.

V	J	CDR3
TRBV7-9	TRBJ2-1	CASSSIDRGPYNEQFF
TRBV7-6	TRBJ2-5	CASSSSGGEGETQYF
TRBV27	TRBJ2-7	CASSLGTGGSYEQYF
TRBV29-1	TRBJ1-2	CSVGTGNYGYTF
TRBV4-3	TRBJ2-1	CASSQISVGGGEQFF
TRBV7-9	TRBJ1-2	CASSFGTQEGYTF
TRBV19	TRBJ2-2	CASRGQGAGGELFF
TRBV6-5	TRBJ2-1	CASSSGILGSTGFF
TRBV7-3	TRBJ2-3	CASSLYSSGGRSSTDTQYF
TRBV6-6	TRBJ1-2	CAGETGQGYGYTF
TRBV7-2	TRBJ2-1	CASSLATSGGARGEQFF
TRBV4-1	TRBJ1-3	CASSQVEAAGNTIYF
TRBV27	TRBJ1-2	CASSFAGRGYGYTF